Detailed here is one T cell receptor (beta chain). Produced via immunoSEQ multiplex PCR; TCRdb's table is partial and in-frame only. The profile covers 2 million to 2.5 million clones, with 80% to 95% appearing a single time and 0.3% to 0.4% taken by the ten largest. This entry is derived from a study of shared clonotypes between healthy human individuals. CDR1 MDHEN and CDR2 SYDVKM come from the germline V gene. The trim removed 6 bases at V and 4 bases at J, leaving 11 bases unmatched. This CDR3 comprises 16 residues. The chain links TRBV28 to TRBJ1-5, with 8 bases aligning to TRBD1. This clonotype was obtained from a man aged 18-30 years in good health. Some clones in this sample may be carry-over from other donors' samples. Sequencing was done on a sample of naive CD4+ T cells from PBMCs. Documented subset: CD45RA+ positively selected. The CDR3 DNA follows: TGTGCCAGCAGCACTCATAGGGACAGGCCAAATCAGCCCCAGCATTTT. This codes for CASSTHRDRPNQPQHF.